A selection of T cell receptor beta chains follows, all from one sample in a study of CXCR3-negative and CXCR3-positive naive CD8 T cells. For each CDR3 protein, TCRdb gives one entry from its re-call of the 5' RACE reads, without DNA. The sample holds 130,000 to 150,000 distinct CDR3 sequences. Input material: naive CXCR3+ CD8+ T cells from blood. These receptors all come from a human donor in good health. Some clones in this sample may be carry-over from other donors' samples. The CDR3 runs from the conserved cysteine through the conserved F or W. Each record gives: J gene, V gene, CDR3 protein.

J gene: TRBJ1-1; V gene: TRBV5-1; CDR3 protein: CASSWGDGTEAFF
J gene: TRBJ2-5; V gene: TRBV20-1; CDR3 protein: CSARGNSGGWRETQYF
J gene: TRBJ2-7; V gene: TRBV29-1; CDR3 protein: CSVGSVFRSSYEQYF
J gene: TRBJ1-1; V gene: TRBV5-1; CDR3 protein: CASSPGMNTEAFF
J gene: TRBJ1-3; V gene: TRBV7-6; CDR3 protein: CASSSVPEEEVGNTIYF
J gene: TRBJ2-5; V gene: TRBV7-9; CDR3 protein: CASSLPAQETQYF
J gene: TRBJ1-1; V gene: TRBV7-3; CDR3 protein: CASSNSLGGEAFF
J gene: TRBJ2-3; V gene: TRBV2; CDR3 protein: CASRGGAADTQYF
J gene: TRBJ1-1; V gene: TRBV9; CDR3 protein: CASSVAEGLNTEAFF
J gene: TRBJ2-1; V gene: TRBV11-3; CDR3 protein: CASSLRTGGNEQFF
J gene: TRBJ2-1; V gene: TRBV7-9; CDR3 protein: CASSGTGQGSLGVRNEQFF
J gene: TRBJ2-7; V gene: TRBV10-3; CDR3 protein: CAISESQGTSYEQYF
J gene: TRBJ2-6; V gene: TRBV7-3; CDR3 protein: CASSLGLSGANVLTF
J gene: TRBJ2-7; V gene: TRBV5-1; CDR3 protein: CASSLGAGGSSYEQYF
J gene: TRBJ2-7; V gene: TRBV27; CDR3 protein: CASGQGVNEQYF
J gene: TRBJ2-3; V gene: TRBV11-2; CDR3 protein: CASSSRGADTDTQYF
J gene: TRBJ2-2; V gene: TRBV7-9; CDR3 protein: CASRLAGVNTGELFF
J gene: TRBJ1-1; V gene: TRBV12-3/TRBV12-4; CDR3 protein: CASSLSAGGFEAFF
J gene: TRBJ2-2; V gene: TRBV6-6; CDR3 protein: CATSLATANTGELFF
J gene: TRBJ2-7; V gene: TRBV5-5; CDR3 protein: CASSETTASYEQYF
J gene: TRBJ1-1; V gene: TRBV29-1; CDR3 protein: CSVDGAYSEKNTEAFF
J gene: TRBJ1-2; V gene: TRBV27; CDR3 protein: CASSPNPTDTPYYGYTF
J gene: TRBJ2-3; V gene: TRBV5-4; CDR3 protein: CSSSYLGEPDTQYF
J gene: TRBJ2-1; V gene: TRBV20-1; CDR3 protein: CSADRGADNEQFF
J gene: TRBJ2-7; V gene: TRBV6-1; CDR3 protein: CASSDGLAGAGVYEQYF
J gene: TRBJ1-1; V gene: TRBV19; CDR3 protein: CASIQGGPGTENTEAFF
J gene: TRBJ1-2; V gene: TRBV5-5; CDR3 protein: CASSSIPGAVDVVGYTF
J gene: TRBJ2-2; V gene: TRBV7-3; CDR3 protein: CASSLSPTKTGELFF
J gene: TRBJ2-1; V gene: TRBV19; CDR3 protein: CASSTGTDYNEQFF
J gene: TRBJ2-7; V gene: TRBV20-1; CDR3 protein: CSARDPVAKSYEQYF
J gene: TRBJ2-7; V gene: TRBV5-1; CDR3 protein: CASSLEPGETYEQYF
J gene: TRBJ2-5; V gene: TRBV4-1; CDR3 protein: CASSQMPGTKETQYF
J gene: TRBJ2-7; V gene: TRBV28; CDR3 protein: CATSGTVTYEQYF
J gene: TRBJ1-2; V gene: TRBV27; CDR3 protein: CASSLLGQGASGYTF
J gene: TRBJ1-2; V gene: TRBV4-1; CDR3 protein: CASSHPGAGGSDGYTF
J gene: TRBJ2-3; V gene: TRBV14; CDR3 protein: CASSQELDSSTDTQYF
J gene: TRBJ2-3; V gene: TRBV7-6; CDR3 protein: CASSSRTGPDTQYF
J gene: TRBJ2-3; V gene: TRBV7-9; CDR3 protein: CASSLATRTDTQYF
J gene: TRBJ2-1; V gene: TRBV21-1; CDR3 protein: CASMNVAGKSYNEQFF
J gene: TRBJ1-2; V gene: TRBV5-5; CDR3 protein: CASSLAGFDGYTF
J gene: TRBJ2-7; V gene: TRBV6-6; CDR3 protein: CASSYSLSEQYF
J gene: TRBJ2-7; V gene: TRBV21-1; CDR3 protein: CASSKRRQASYEQYF
J gene: TRBJ1-1; V gene: TRBV5-6; CDR3 protein: CAGTLSDREMAEAFF
J gene: TRBJ2-3; V gene: TRBV20-1; CDR3 protein: CSARGIAAEGDTQYF